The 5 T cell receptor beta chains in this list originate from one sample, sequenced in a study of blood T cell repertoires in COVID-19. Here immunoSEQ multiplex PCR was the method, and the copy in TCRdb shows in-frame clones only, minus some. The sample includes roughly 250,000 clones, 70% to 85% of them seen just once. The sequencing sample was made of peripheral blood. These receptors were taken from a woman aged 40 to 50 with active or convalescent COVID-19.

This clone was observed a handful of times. DNA of the CDR3: TGTGCCAGTAGCGACAGGTCGCGCACCGGGGAGCTGTTTTTT. Residues: CASSDRSRTGELFF. This rearrangement joins TRBV19 to TRBJ2-2; maybe TRBD1 (6 bases). The length of the CDR3 is 14 residues. Looked up from germline, CDR1 is LNHDA and CDR2 is SQIVND (reference sequence). Trimming took off 6 bases at V and 4 bases at J, with 12 bases between the two ends. Looking up the rest from reference TRBV19 and TRBJ2-2 gives the full variable domain: DGGITQSPKYLFRKEGQNVTLSCEQNLNHDAMYWYRQDPGQGLRLIYYSQIVNDFQKGDIAEGYSVSREKKESFPLTVTSAQKNPTAFYLCASSDRSRTGELFFGEGSRLTVL.

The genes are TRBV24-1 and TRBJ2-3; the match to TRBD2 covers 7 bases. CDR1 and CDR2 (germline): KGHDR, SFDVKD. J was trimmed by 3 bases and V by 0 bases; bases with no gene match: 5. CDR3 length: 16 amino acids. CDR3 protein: CATSDLRFGGTDTQYF. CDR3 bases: TGTGCCACCAGTGATTTGAGATTCGGGGGGACAGATACGCAGTATTTT.

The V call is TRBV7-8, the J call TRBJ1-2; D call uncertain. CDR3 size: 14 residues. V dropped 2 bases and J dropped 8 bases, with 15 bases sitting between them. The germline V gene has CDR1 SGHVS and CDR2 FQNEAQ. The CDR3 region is CASSLNTDAVGYTF. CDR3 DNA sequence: TGTGCCAGCAGCTTAAATACTGACGCGGTGGGCTACACCTTC. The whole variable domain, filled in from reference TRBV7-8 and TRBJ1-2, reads GAGVSQSPRYKVAKRGQDVALRCDPISGHVSLFWYQQALGQGPEFLTYFQNEAQLDKSGLPSDRFFAERPEGSVSTLKIQRTQQEDSAVYLCASSLNTDAVGYTFGSGTRLTVV.

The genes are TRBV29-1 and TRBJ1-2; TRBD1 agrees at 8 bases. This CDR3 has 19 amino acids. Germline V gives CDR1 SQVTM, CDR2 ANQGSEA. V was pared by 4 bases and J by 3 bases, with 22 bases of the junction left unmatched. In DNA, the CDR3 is TGCAGCGTTGGCGGGACAGGCGGCGTTTCCGCTGGTGGGTACTATGGCTACACCTTC. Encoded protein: CSVGGTGGVSAGGYYGYTF.

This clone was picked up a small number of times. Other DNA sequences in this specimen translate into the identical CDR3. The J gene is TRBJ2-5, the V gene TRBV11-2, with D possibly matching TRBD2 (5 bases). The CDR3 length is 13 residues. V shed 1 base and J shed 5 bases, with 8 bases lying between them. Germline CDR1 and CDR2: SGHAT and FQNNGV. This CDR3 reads CASSLVPGETQYF. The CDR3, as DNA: TGTGCCAGCAGCTTAGTCCCGGGGGAGACCCAGTACTTC.